These T cell receptor beta chains were read from a single sample in a study of blood T cells in healthy people across ages. MiXCR was run by TCRdb on the 5' RACE reads, yielding one entry per CDR3 protein. The sample shows about 1.5 million distinct CDR3 sequences, approximately 39% of them seen only once. The sample comprised blood. The source is a woman younger than 35 in good health. CDR3s include the opening cysteine and the closing phenylalanine or tryptophan. A D gene is named only where the DNA matches it firmly. Clone size is shown for a subset of rows, as once, few, many or a class of expanded clone.

j_call | clone_size | d_call | v_call | cdr3_nt | cdr3_aa
TRBJ2-7 | . | . | TRBV6-1 | TGTGCCAGCCAACCTCCTCCCCACGAGCAGTACTTC | CASQPPPHEQYF
TRBJ1-2 | . | . | TRBV7-9 | TGTGCCAGCAGCTTAGCCAGACTAACTCCCGGTGGCTACACCTTC | CASSLARLTPGGYTF
TRBJ1-5 | few | TRBD1 | TRBV29-1 | TGCAGCGACGAGGGACAGGGGAACCGCTATAGCAATCAGCCCCAGCATTTT | CSDEGQGNRYSNQPQHF
TRBJ1-5 | . | TRBD1 | TRBV12-3/TRBV12-4 | TGTGCCAGCAGCAGGACAGGGGAATTTTCAGGCAATCAGCCCCAGCATTTT | CASSRTGEFSGNQPQHF
TRBJ2-1 | . | . | TRBV28 | TGTGCCAGCAGCCCACCAGGGCAGGTCTACAATGAGCAGTTCTTC | CASSPPGQVYNEQFF
TRBJ2-3 | . | TRBD2 | TRBV4-3 | TGCGCCAGCAGCCAAGATAGGGCTAGCGGATACACAGATACGCAGTATTTT | CASSQDRASGYTDTQYF
TRBJ1-2 | . | . | TRBV27 | TGTGCCAGCAGTTCGGGCGCTCACCACTATGGCTACACCTTC | CASSSGAHHYGYTF
TRBJ2-1 | . | . | TRBV9 | TGTGCCAGCAGCGTCGACTGGCACAATGAGCAGTTCTTC | CASSVDWHNEQFF
TRBJ1-1 | few | . | TRBV6-5 | TGTGCCAGCAGTTACGATCGGGGCACTGAAGCTTTCTTT | CASSYDRGTEAFF
TRBJ1-5 | few | TRBD1 | TRBV12-3/TRBV12-4 | TGTGCCAGCAGTTTCGGGACAGGCCTCAATCAGCCCCAGCATTTT | CASSFGTGLNQPQHF
TRBJ1-2 | . | . | TRBV3-1 | TGTGCCAGCAGCCATATCCCCTGGCGAGGGAGCTATGGCTACACCTTC | CASSHIPWRGSYGYTF
TRBJ1-2 | once | . | TRBV18 | TGTGCCAGCTCACCACAAAATGTCGGGAGCGCATCCCTTTATGGCTACACCTTC | CASSPQNVGSASLYGYTF
TRBJ2-3 | . | . | TRBV5-1 | TGCGCCAGCAGCTTGGGATGGGGGACCTCACTTAATACGCAGTATTTT | CASSLGWGTSLNTQYF
TRBJ1-1 | few | TRBD1 | TRBV29-1 | TGCAGCGTTCGATCCAACAGGGGTAAGAACACTGAAGCTTTCTTT | CSVRSNRGKNTEAFF
TRBJ1-1 | . | . | TRBV29-1 | TGCAGCGTTGCTGTCAATGTGAACACTGAAGCTTTCTTT | CSVAVNVNTEAFF
TRBJ1-2 | few | TRBD1 | TRBV6-6 | TGTGCCAGCAGTTACCTGGACAGGAATGGCCACACCTTC | CASSYLDRNGHTF
TRBJ2-7 | . | TRBD1 | TRBV4-3 | TGCGCCAGCAGCCAGACAGGGGAGGTCCTCGAGCAGTACTTC | CASSQTGEVLEQYF
TRBJ2-7 | . | . | TRBV20-1 | TGCAGTGCTAGAGATCTCCGGGGCTACAATGAGCAGTACTTC | CSARDLRGYNEQYF
TRBJ2-1 | . | . | TRBV6-2/TRBV6-3 | TGTGCCAGCAGTTACGGCTCGGGAGACCCCACCTACAATGAGCAGTTCTTC | CASSYGSGDPTYNEQFF
TRBJ1-1 | few | . | TRBV29-1 | TGCAGCGTTGGTCCATTAAAGTTCGAGAACACTGAAGCTTTCTTT | CSVGPLKFENTEAFF
TRBJ2-3 | . | TRBD2 | TRBV20-1 | TGCAGTGCTCGACTAGCGGGGACCACAGATACGCAGTATTTT | CSARLAGTTDTQYF
TRBJ2-5 | few | . | TRBV5-1 | TGCGCCAGCAGCCTATTGTTCAGCCAAGAGACCCAGTACTTC | CASSLLFSQETQYF
TRBJ1-4 | . | . | TRBV20-1 | TGCAGTGCTAGAGATAGCCAGGGAGGGTTAGGTACTAATGAAAAACTGTTTTTT | CSARDSQGGLGTNEKLFF
TRBJ2-2 | . | . | TRBV14 | TGTGCCAGCAGCCAAGCCCGGGGCTGGATAGCTGGAAGACTGAACACCGGGGAGCTGTTTTTT | CASSQARGWIAGRLNTGELFF
TRBJ2-7 | . | TRBD1 | TRBV6-2/TRBV6-3 | TGTGCCAGCAGACGTACAGGGACAGGGATCGCCTACGAGCAGTACTTC | CASRRTGTGIAYEQYF
TRBJ2-5 | few | . | TRBV12-3/TRBV12-4 | TGTGCCAGCAACGTGGCAGGGGGGGAAGAGACCCAGTACTTC | CASNVAGGEETQYF
TRBJ2-1 | many | . | TRBV7-2 | TGTGCCTCCACTGGAGGACGAAACGGGTTCGGAGCCTACAATGAGCAGTTCTTC | CASTGGRNGFGAYNEQFF
TRBJ2-5 | . | TRBD2 | TRBV18 | TGTGCCAGCTCACCCCGACTAGCAGAACAAGAGACCCAGTACTTC | CASSPRLAEQETQYF
TRBJ2-7 | few | . | TRBV27 | TGTGCCAGCAGGCTCTTAGGATTCGACGAGCAGTACTTC | CASRLLGFDEQYF
TRBJ2-6 | few | . | TRBV7-6 | TGTGCCAGCAGCCCGAAGACTAGATTCTACTCTGGGGCCAACGTCCTGACTTTC | CASSPKTRFYSGANVLTF
TRBJ2-7 | . | TRBD2 | TRBV20-1 | TGCAGTGCCAGAGATGTAGCGGGGGGGCTGTACGAGCAGTACTTC | CSARDVAGGLYEQYF
TRBJ2-7 | . | . | TRBV12-3/TRBV12-4 | TGTGCCAGCAGTCTTGTCATCCATGAGCAGTACTTC | CASSLVIHEQYF
TRBJ1-2 | . | . | TRBV11-2 | TGTGCCAGCAGCTTAGAATCCACAGTACCCTATGGCTACACCTTC | CASSLESTVPYGYTF
TRBJ1-5 | . | TRBD1 | TRBV7-8 | TGTGCCAGCAGCTTCGACAGGGTTAATAGCAATCAGCCCCAGCATTTT | CASSFDRVNSNQPQHF
TRBJ2-7 | few | TRBD2 | TRBV20-1 | TGCAGTGCTAGAGTGGGGGAAGCGGGACTAGTCGGCGAGCAGTACTTC | CSARVGEAGLVGEQYF
TRBJ2-7 | few | TRBD1 | TRBV27 | TGTGCCAGCAGTTTATCCCCCGGGACAGGCTCCTACGAGCAGTACTTC | CASSLSPGTGSYEQYF
TRBJ2-5 | . | TRBD2 | TRBV12-3/TRBV12-4 | TGTGCCAGCACCGCACTAGCGGTGGGGGCCCAGTACTTC | CASTALAVGAQYF
TRBJ2-1 | . | TRBD2 | TRBV30 | TGTGCCTGGAGTGTAGCGGGGGGGTCCTACAATGAGCAGTTCTTC | CAWSVAGGSYNEQFF
TRBJ2-4 | . | TRBD1 | TRBV5-1 | TGCGCCAGCAGCTTGGAGGACAGGGTTGACAATGAGCAGTACTTC | CASSLEDRVDNEQYF
TRBJ2-7 | . | . | TRBV7-9 | TGTACCAGCCAGGGGTCAGGCCCCTACGAGCAGTACTTC | CTSQGSGPYEQYF
TRBJ1-5 | . | . | TRBV27 | TGTGCCAGCAGTTTACAGATCGGCAATCAGCCCCAGCATTTT | CASSLQIGNQPQHF
TRBJ2-1 | few | TRBD2 | TRBV7-9 | TGTGCCAGCAGCTTATTTGCGGGCTCGGGGGGGCAGTTCTTC | CASSLFAGSGGQFF
TRBJ2-1 | once | . | TRBV18 | TGTGCCAGCTCACCACCGATGAAGGGGGTGTACAATGAGCAGTTCTTC | CASSPPMKGVYNEQFF
TRBJ2-6 | . | TRBD1 | TRBV27 | TGTGCCAGCAGGTACACTACAGGGGGCGCTGGGGCCAACGTCCTGACTTTC | CASRYTTGGAGANVLTF
TRBJ1-5 | few | TRBD1 | TRBV29-1 | TGCAGCGCCGGGGCCGGACAGGGATCACCCCAGCATTTT | CSAGAGQGSPQHF
TRBJ2-1 | . | TRBD2 | TRBV6-2/TRBV6-3 | TGTGCCACTAGCGGGAGATCGAACAATGAGCAGTTCTTC | CATSGRSNNEQFF